Here is one TCR beta chain with its context. The antigen is undetermined. TCR beta libraries used 1.5 to 2.5 micrograms of genomic DNA from cryopreserved PBMCs. Germline loops: CDR1 ENHRY, CDR2 SYGVKD. V was shortened by 0 bases and J by 1 base, with 18 bases between the two germline ends. The CDR3 contains 18 residues. This specimen belongs to a study of cytotoxic CD8 clonotypes in ibrutinib-treated CLL. Study conclusions and caveats: Public clonotypes were uncommon and contracted or stayed stable on treatment. Sustained-remission and progressing patients diverged in sampling times.

Measured with immunoSEQ multiplex PCR; TCRdb has only the in-frame clones, and not every one. Altogether just over 200,000 clones are present, roughly three quarters being singletons, with the ten largest covering roughly 10%. The receptor's source is a human donor with chronic lymphocytic leukemia. The specimen comprised PBMCs, sampled after 12 months of ibrutinib treatment. The V call is TRBV10-3, the J call TRBJ1-2; D is possibly TRBD1 (6 bases). CDR3 region: CAISESIITGKFNYGYTF. The DNA for the CDR3 is TGTGCCATCAGTGAGTCGATAATTACAGGGAAGTTTAACTATGGCTACACCTTC.